The sample holds one count of the clone carrying this TCR beta chain. What it binds is not known. Sample time point: after dendritic cell vaccination, including at tumor progression/relapse. The primer mix had 60 V beta and 13 J beta primers. Measured with immunoSEQ multiplex PCR; TCRdb has only the in-frame clones, and not every one. The sample lists 90,000 or so clones, about 81% occurring once. This CDR3 has 14 amino acids. Trimming removed 5 bases from V and 3 bases from J; junction bases left unmatched: 7. Per germline, CDR1 SQVTM and CDR2 ANQGSEA. The data were taken from a study of glioma-infiltrating T cells after dendritic cell vaccination. Turning to the study itself: Dendritic cell vaccination trial patients had either newly diagnosed or recurrent glioblastoma. Whole-study results and caveats: Estimated pretreatment TIL content predicted outcome after dendritic cell vaccination.

V is TRBV29-1 and J is TRBJ2-3, with 8 bases lining up with TRBD1. The specimen comprised blood, sampled after dendritic cell vaccination. The sequence derives from a human donor with glioblastoma. The DNA for the CDR3 is TGCAGCGTTAGGACAGGGAGAAGTACAGATACGCAGTATTTT. Translation: CSVRTGRSTDTQYF.